These 31 T cell receptor beta chains came from one sample sequenced in a study of cytomegalovirus exposure and HLA in healthy donors. The PCR had 60 Vbeta and 13 Jbeta primers. The data were produced by immunoSEQ multiplex PCR, yet TCRdb's version contains in-frame clones alone and is incomplete. The sample contains under 150,000 clones, roughly 79% of which appear only once. The sequencing input was PBMCs. The origin of the receptors is a man aged 30 to 45 in good health and CMV-seropositive.

The gene calls are TRBV18 and TRBJ2-1; D unresolved. V was pared by 0 bases and J by 8 bases, with 8 bases between. The CDR3 extends over 13 amino acids. CDR1 is KGHSH and CDR2 is LQKENI in the germline V gene. CDR3: CASSPPGVDEQFF. As DNA, the CDR3 is TGTGCCAGCTCACCACCAGGAGTTGATGAGCAGTTCTTC.

This chain uses TRBV21-1 with TRBJ2-7; the table's D call, TRBD1, has no DNA check behind it. TRBV21-1 is a recognized pseudogene. The CDR3 contains 13 residues. The CDR3 here is CADRVGQSYEQYF. CDR3 coding DNA: TGTGCCGATCGGGTGGGACAATCCTACGAGCAGTACTTC.

The chain couples TRBV19 to TRBJ1-6; D perhaps matches TRBD1 (6 bases). V lost 5 bases and J 9 bases, leaving 17 bases between the germline ends. The germline CDR1 and CDR2 sequences are LNHDA and SQIVND (reference sequence). The CDR3 totals 15 residues. This CDR3 reads CASSYFPGEGSPLHF. Written as DNA, the CDR3 is TGTGCCAGTAGTTACTTTCCAGGGGAGGGTTCACCCCTCCACTTT.

The chain is built from TRBV6-4 and TRBJ1-2, with unresolved D. The germline V gene has CDR1 MRHNA and CDR2 SNTAGT. V lost 6 bases and J lost 0, with 14 bases in between. CDR3 length equals 15 residues. The CDR3 bases are TGTGCCAGCAGCAGAGGCGGAGGGACTAACTATGGCTACACCTTC. As protein: CASSRGGGTNYGYTF.

This clone was picked up many times. The rearrangement joins TRBV5-6 to TRBJ2-1; TRBD1 matches at 8 bases. The length of the CDR3 is 17 residues. The V segment lost 4 bases and the J segment 2 bases; nucleotides outside the gene matches: 11. Germline CDR1 is SGHDT and CDR2 is YYEEEE. CDR3 in DNA: TGTGCCAGCAGCATGGGGACAGGCGCCCGAACCTACAATGAGCAGTTCTTC. Protein sequence: CASSMGTGARTYNEQFF.

The J gene is TRBJ1-4, the V gene TRBV7-9, with D perhaps TRBD1 (6 bases). CDR3 size: 15 residues. Germline V CDR1 and CDR2: SEHNR, FQNEAQ (reference sequence). V gave up 3 bases and J gave up 2 bases, with 10 bases separating them. The CDR3 DNA reads as TGTGCCAGCAGCTTCGGGGGGCGGACTAATGAAAAACTGTTTTTT. It encodes CASSFGGRTNEKLFF.

This chain joins TRBV5-5 and TRBJ1-5, with 10 bases lining up with TRBD1. The germline gives CDR1 SGHKS, CDR2 YYEKEE (reference sequence). The CDR3 covers 14 residues. The trim removed 3 bases at V and 6 bases at J, leaving 3 bases unmatched. Here the CDR3 reads CASSWGQGSQPQHF. CDR3 nucleotide sequence: TGTGCCAGCAGCTGGGGACAGGGGAGTCAGCCCCAGCATTTT.

The chain employs TRBV6-1 and TRBJ1-5; 7 nucleotides line up with TRBD1. The CDR3 sequence is 15 residues long. Germline V gene lookup returns CDR1 MNHNS and CDR2 SASEGT. V shed 8 bases, J shed 6 bases, and the junction held 13 bases outside the gene matches. CDR3 sequence: CASGEPGGSAQPQHF. The CDR3 region has the DNA TGTGCCAGCGGCGAACCAGGGGGATCGGCTCAGCCCCAGCATTTT.

The V and J genes are TRBV2 and TRBJ2-7; 7 nucleotides match TRBD1. There are 12 residues in the CDR3. From germline, CDR1 is SNHLY and CDR2 FYNNEI. J was trimmed by 6 bases and V by 4 bases; bases with no gene match: 3. The CDR3 DNA is TGTGCCAGCAGTGGACAGGGAGCCGAGCAGTACTTC. Translation: CASSGQGAEQYF.

The chain has TRBV19 and TRBJ1-3; D gene ambiguous. Germline V gene lookup returns CDR1 LNHDA and CDR2 SQIVND (reference sequence). The V end lost 6 bases, the J end lost 0 bases, and 6 bases lay between the germline ends. This CDR3 comprises 13 residues. The CDR3 here is CASRQNSGNTIYF. The CDR3 nucleotides are TGTGCCAGTAGGCAGAACTCTGGAAACACCATATATTTT. Complete variable domain (other parts from reference TRBV19 and TRBJ1-3): DGGITQSPKYLFRKEGQNVTLSCEQNLNHDAMYWYRQDPGQGLRLIYYSQIVNDFQKGDIAEGYSVSREKKESFPLTVTSAQKNPTAFYLCASRQNSGNTIYFGEGSWLTVV.

V is TRBV19 and J is TRBJ1-2; the D gene is possibly TRBD1 (6 bases). This CDR3 has 16 amino acids. Germline assignment: CDR1 LNHDA and CDR2 SQIVND (reference sequence). V was pared by 7 bases and J by 2 bases, with 20 bases between. This CDR3 reads CASNPMGDKRNYGYTF. CDR3 nucleotide sequence: TGTGCCAGTAACCCCATGGGGGACAAACGAAACTATGGCTACACCTTC. The full variable domain, its missing parts supplied by reference TRBV19 and TRBJ1-2, is DGGITQSPKYLFRKEGQNVTLSCEQNLNHDAMYWYRQDPGQGLRLIYYSQIVNDFQKGDIAEGYSVSREKKESFPLTVTSAQKNPTAFYLCASNPMGDKRNYGYTFGSGTRLTVV.

This clone was observed a single time. This chain joins TRBV27 and TRBJ2-1, with TRBD2 as a possible D gene (6 bases). Germline V gene data show CDR1 as MNHEY and CDR2 as SMNVEV (reference sequence). CDR3 length equals 13 residues. Trimming left V 5 bases short and J 3 bases short, with 8 bases between. The CDR3 DNA sequence: TGTGCCAGCAGTCCGGGACTCTACAATGAGCAGTTCTTC. This gives the protein CASSPGLYNEQFF.

The chain has TRBV10-3 and TRBJ2-4; D not certain. CDR3 length equals 17 residues. Germline V CDR1 and CDR2: ENHRY, SYGVKD. Trimming pared 0 bases from V and 0 bases from J, leaving 12 bases between. The DNA for the CDR3 is TGTGCCATCAGTGAGTCGGCCGGGTCTCTAGCCAAAAACATTCAGTACTTC. It specifies CAISESAGSLAKNIQYF.

V is TRBV28 and J is TRBJ1-1; 12 bases map to TRBD1. Per the germline V gene, CDR1 is MDHEN and CDR2 is SYDVKM. This CDR3 is 15 amino acids long. The V and J ends lost 6 bases and 5 bases, in that order; junction bases with no gene match: 7. In DNA, the CDR3 is TGTGCCAGCAGGACGGGGGACAGGGGGCTAACTGAAGCTTTCTTT. It is translated as CASRTGDRGLTEAFF.

The CDR3: CASSFAPPGQGGGELFF. For the CDR3, the DNA is TGTGCCAGCAGCTTCGCTCCCCCGGGACAGGGGGGCGGGGAGCTGTTTTTT. V usage is TRBV7-6 and J usage is TRBJ2-2; 11 positions agree with TRBD1. Looked up from germline, CDR1 is SGHVS and CDR2 is FNYEAQ. Trimming cost V 3 bases and J 7 bases; bases outside gene matches: 10. There are 17 residues in the CDR3.

The rearrangement uses TRBV27 and TRBJ1-5, with 10 bases lining up with TRBD1. The CDR3 is made up of 15 amino acids. Unmatched junction bases numbered 3, after V lost 1 base and J lost 6 bases. Germline V gives CDR1 MNHEY, CDR2 SMNVEV (reference sequence). This CDR3 is CASSLFGTGAQPQHF. The CDR3 DNA reads as TGTGCCAGCAGTTTATTTGGGACAGGGGCTCAGCCCCAGCATTTT.

The chain uses TRBV7-8 and TRBJ2-5, with D tentatively TRBD2 (6 bases). The CDR3 runs to 15 residues. Deletions cut 5 bases from V and 0 bases from J, with 13 bases between. Germline V gene lookup returns CDR1 SGHVS and CDR2 FQNEAQ. Here the CDR3 DNA reads TGTGCCAGCAGCCCTAGGCTAGCGTACCAAGAGACCCAGTACTTC. It is translated as CASSPRLAYQETQYF.

The rearrangement joins TRBV30 to TRBJ2-7, with TRBD2 matching over 11 bases. This CDR3 spans 15 amino acids. V lost 7 bases, J lost 0 bases, and 8 bases stayed unmatched. Germline CDR1 and CDR2: GTSNPN and SVGIG (reference sequence). CDR3 sequence: CAFTRGTSGSYEQYF. The CDR3 DNA sequence: TGTGCCTTTACCAGAGGGACTAGCGGCTCCTACGAGCAGTACTTC.

This chain joins TRBV5-5 and TRBJ1-2, with D uncertain. V was pared by 4 bases and J by 8 bases, with 18 bases between. The CDR3 contains 14 residues. Germline lookup yields CDR1 SGHKS and CDR2 YYEKEE (reference sequence). The CDR3 region has the DNA TGTGCCAGCAGCGCGGGGTCGGGAGACGGGGGCTACACCTTC. This encodes CASSAGSGDGGYTF.

The chain carries TRBV11-2 and TRBJ2-3, with 7 bases fitting TRBD2. Germline V CDR1 and CDR2: SGHAT, FQNNGV. This CDR3 contains 16 residues. V lost 3 bases to trimming and J lost 1 base; unmatched junction nucleotides: 7. This CDR3 reads CASSLGRGVRTDTQYF. The CDR3 DNA follows: TGTGCCAGCAGCTTGGGTCGGGGGGTCCGCACAGATACGCAGTATTTT.

This clone was seen a single time. The chain joins TRBV7-2 to TRBJ2-5; D may be TRBD2 (6 bases). CDR1 is SGHTA, CDR2 FQGNSA, per germline. V lost 3 bases to trimming and J lost 4 bases, with 12 bases between them. This CDR3 is built from 14 residues. This CDR3 reads CASSFQPGLETQYF. DNA for the CDR3: TGTGCCAGCAGCTTCCAACCGGGACTAGAGACCCAGTACTTC.

The chain uses TRBV9 and TRBJ1-5, with D unresolved. CDR1 and CDR2 (germline): SGDLS, YYNGEE. V shed 3 bases and J shed 0 bases, with 7 bases lying between them. The CDR3 is 14 amino acids. CDR3 DNA: TGTGCCAGCAGCGCAGACATTAGCAATCAGCCCCAGCATTTT. Translation gives CASSADISNQPQHF. Full variable domain (rest looked up from reference TRBV9 and TRBJ1-5): DSGVTQTPKHLITATGQRVTLRCSPRSGDLSVYWYQQSLDQGLQFLIQYYNGEERAKGNILERFSAQQFPDLHSELNLSSLELGDSALYFCASSADISNQPQHFGDGTRLSIL.

This clone was counted a single time. This chain connects TRBV2 to TRBJ1-5; D uncertain. V gave up 0 bases and J gave up 6 bases, with 9 bases separating them. This CDR3 spans 14 amino acids. CDR1 and CDR2 from the germline V gene are SNHLY and FYNNEI. CDR3 coding DNA: TGTGCCAGCAGTGAAGCTGAGATTCGTCAGCCCCAGCATTTT. Amino acid sequence: CASSEAEIRQPQHF.

The genes are TRBV9 and TRBJ1-4; the D gene is possibly TRBD1 (5 bases). Between the trimmed V and J ends, which lost 0 bases and 7 bases, there was a span of 13 bases. Per germline, CDR1 SGDLS and CDR2 YYNGEE. This CDR3 is built from 15 residues. The CDR3 sequence is CASSVVAGEGEKLFF. The CDR3 nucleotides read TGTGCCAGCAGCGTAGTGGCGGGGGAAGGTGAAAAACTGTTTTTT.

This clone was recorded a few times. V is TRBV28 and J is TRBJ1-3, with 10 positions matching TRBD1. V lost 8 bases, J lost 4 bases, and 8 bases stayed unmatched. This CDR3 has 15 amino acids. Germline V gene sequence: CDR1 MDHEN, CDR2 SYDVKM. CDR3 sequence (DNA): TGTGCCAGCCGTCGACAGGGGGCTTACGGAAACACCATATATTTT. Its protein product is CASRRQGAYGNTIYF.

The rearrangement joins TRBV6-4 to TRBJ1-1; 7 bases agree with TRBD1. Germline assignment: CDR1 MRHNA and CDR2 SNTAGT. The CDR3 contains 15 residues. V lost 5 bases to trimming and J lost 1 base; unmatched junction nucleotides: 7. The CDR3 bases are TGTGCCAGCAGTCGATCCGGACAGGCGAACACTGAAGCTTTCTTT. Amino acid sequence: CASSRSGQANTEAFF.

The V call is TRBV21-1, the J call TRBJ2-1; no check of the table's D call, TRBD2, against the DNA was made. TRBV21-1 is a pseudogene. The CDR3 loop spans 19 amino acids. CDR3 in amino acids: CASSKALWSGRAPRYEQFF. The CDR3 coding sequence is TGTGCCAGCAGCAAAGCGCTTTGGAGCGGGAGGGCCCCGAGATATGAGCAGTTCTTC.

Only one count was recorded for this clone. The chain is built from TRBV27 and TRBJ2-7, with D perhaps TRBD2 (5 bases). The CDR3 runs to 13 residues. V was trimmed by 6 bases and J by 7 bases, leaving 16 bases between them. From germline, CDR1 is MNHEY and CDR2 SMNVEV (reference sequence). CDR3 DNA: TGTGCCAGCAGAAGAGGGCCCCGGGGAGAGCAGTACTTC. Protein product: CASRRGPRGEQYF.

This sequence joins TRBV20-1 and TRBJ2-1, with TRBD1 as a possible D gene (6 bases). The length of the CDR3 is 11 residues. Germline CDR1 is DFQATT and CDR2 is SNEGSKA (reference sequence). Trimming cost V 2 bases and J 10 bases, with 9 bases left between them. The CDR3 sequence: CSARYQGEQFF. CDR3 in DNA: TGCAGTGCTAGATACCAGGGGGAGCAGTTCTTC.

This chain uses TRBV19 with TRBJ2-6; TRBD1 is a possible D gene (5 bases). V dropped 1 base and J dropped 4 bases, with 8 bases sitting between them. Per the germline V gene, CDR1 is LNHDA and CDR2 is SQIVND (reference sequence). This CDR3 spans 15 amino acids. In DNA form, the CDR3 reads TGTGCCAGTAGTATAGGGGGCACGGGGGCCAACGTCCTGACTTTC. Residues: CASSIGGTGANVLTF.

This chain links TRBV28 with TRBJ2-1, with a weak D call TRBD2 (7 bases). Looked up from germline, CDR1 is MDHEN and CDR2 is SYDVKM. The CDR3 is 15 amino acids. The V end was cut by 1 base, the J end by 9 bases, with 16 bases between. CDR3 bases: TGTGCCAGCAGTTTATCTCTAGGGGGGGGGACTGAGCAGTTCTTC. It translates to CASSLSLGGGTEQFF.